A selection of T cell receptor beta chains follows, all from one sample in a study of T-cell reconstitution after alpha-beta-depleted transplantation in children. TCRdb itself ran the PCR reads through MiXCR, one entry per CDR3 protein. The table records about 500,000 distinct CDR3 sequences, 32% of them present only once. The sequencing here drew on PBMCs from the stem cell graft donor, taken from the stem cell graft. These TCRs come from a human donor who donated a stem cell graft to a child with aplastic anemia. CDR3s include the opening cysteine and the closing phenylalanine or tryptophan. The order of the fields is V gene, clone size, D gene, J gene, CDR3 protein, CDR3 DNA. A D gene is named only where the DNA matches it firmly. Only some rows state a clone size, as once, few, many or a class for expanded clones.

V gene: TRBV28; clone size: NA; D gene: NA; J gene: TRBJ2-4; CDR3 protein: CASSFQLAKNIQYF; CDR3 DNA: TGTGCCAGCAGTTTCCAACTAGCCAAAAACATTCAGTACTTC
V gene: TRBV4-2; clone size: NA; D gene: TRBD2; J gene: TRBJ2-7; CDR3 protein: CASRPTGLAINEQYF; CDR3 DNA: TGTGCCAGCAGGCCAACCGGACTAGCGATAAACGAGCAGTACTTC
V gene: TRBV18; clone size: NA; D gene: TRBD1; J gene: TRBJ2-3; CDR3 protein: CASSPRTGKGDTQYF; CDR3 DNA: TGTGCCAGCTCACCTAGGACAGGAAAAGGAGATACGCAGTATTTT
V gene: TRBV20-1; clone size: many; D gene: NA; J gene: TRBJ1-2; CDR3 protein: CSAHRGHRGGYTF; CDR3 DNA: TGCAGTGCCCACCGAGGGCACCGTGGTGGCTACACCTTC
V gene: TRBV5-6; clone size: NA; D gene: NA; J gene: TRBJ2-5; CDR3 protein: CASSWTRETQYF; CDR3 DNA: TGTGCCAGCAGCTGGACGAGGGAGACCCAGTACTTC
V gene: TRBV6-2/TRBV6-3; clone size: once; D gene: TRBD2; J gene: TRBJ2-1; CDR3 protein: CASRIPSGTRANEQFF; CDR3 DNA: TGTGCCAGCCGCATACCCTCCGGGACTAGAGCCAATGAGCAGTTCTTC
V gene: TRBV6-5; clone size: once; D gene: NA; J gene: TRBJ2-7; CDR3 protein: CASSYGWGNSYEQYF; CDR3 DNA: TGTGCCAGCAGTTACGGTTGGGGCAACTCCTACGAGCAGTACTTC
V gene: TRBV6-2/TRBV6-3; clone size: NA; D gene: NA; J gene: TRBJ2-6; CDR3 protein: CASSPITSLSGANVLTF; CDR3 DNA: TGTGCCAGCAGCCCAATTACTAGTCTCTCTGGGGCCAACGTCCTGACTTTC
V gene: TRBV7-2; clone size: NA; D gene: NA; J gene: TRBJ2-3; CDR3 protein: CASSLSGPLSPQYF; CDR3 DNA: TGTGCCAGCAGCTTATCCGGGCCCCTCAGTCCGCAGTATTTT
V gene: TRBV7-9; clone size: NA; D gene: NA; J gene: TRBJ2-6; CDR3 protein: CASGPVSGANVLTF; CDR3 DNA: TGTGCCAGCGGTCCCGTCTCTGGGGCCAACGTCCTGACTTTC
V gene: TRBV7-9; clone size: NA; D gene: NA; J gene: TRBJ1-1; CDR3 protein: CASSLGSVRPGMAFF; CDR3 DNA: TGTGCCAGCAGCTTAGGGTCGGTTAGACCGGGAATGGCTTTCTTT
V gene: TRBV1; clone size: few; D gene: NA; J gene: TRBJ2-1; CDR3 protein: CTSSGTRGLAGINEQFF; CDR3 DNA: TGCACCAGCAGCGGGACTCGGGGACTAGCGGGGATCAATGAGCAGTTCTTC
V gene: TRBV7-7; clone size: once; D gene: TRBD2; J gene: TRBJ2-2; CDR3 protein: CASSLGAGRGTGELFF; CDR3 DNA: TGTGCCAGCAGCTTGGGAGCGGGAAGGGGCACCGGGGAGCTGTTTTTT
V gene: TRBV9; clone size: NA; D gene: TRBD2; J gene: TRBJ2-7; CDR3 protein: CASSVAAGAMSYEQYF; CDR3 DNA: TGTGCCAGCAGCGTAGCGGCGGGAGCGATGTCCTACGAGCAGTACTTC
V gene: TRBV30; clone size: NA; D gene: TRBD1; J gene: TRBJ1-2; CDR3 protein: CAWSTGGYYGYTF; CDR3 DNA: TGTGCCTGGAGTACAGGGGGGTACTATGGCTACACCTTC
V gene: TRBV5-1; clone size: NA; D gene: TRBD2; J gene: TRBJ2-3; CDR3 protein: CASSSGSSGKFTDTQYF; CDR3 DNA: TGCGCCAGCAGCTCCGGTTCTAGCGGGAAATTCACAGATACGCAGTATTTT
V gene: TRBV29-1; clone size: NA; D gene: NA; J gene: TRBJ2-5; CDR3 protein: CSVEGTAKMTQYF; CDR3 DNA: TGCAGCGTTGAAGGGACCGCGAAAATGACCCAGTACTTC
V gene: TRBV20-1; clone size: many; D gene: NA; J gene: TRBJ1-1; CDR3 protein: CSARPRGGTEAFF; CDR3 DNA: TGCAGTGCCCGGCCGAGGGGAGGGACTGAAGCTTTCTTT
V gene: TRBV18; clone size: NA; D gene: NA; J gene: TRBJ2-5; CDR3 protein: CASSPPGAQETQYF; CDR3 DNA: TGTGCCAGCTCACCACCGGGGGCCCAAGAGACCCAGTACTTC
V gene: TRBV6-1; clone size: few; D gene: NA; J gene: TRBJ2-1; CDR3 protein: CASSRPGQYNEQFF; CDR3 DNA: TGTGCCAGCAGCCGACCCGGCCAATACAATGAGCAGTTCTTC
V gene: TRBV7-2; clone size: NA; D gene: NA; J gene: TRBJ2-5; CDR3 protein: CASSPWGEETQYF; CDR3 DNA: TGTGCCAGCAGCCCATGGGGGGAAGAGACCCAGTACTTC
V gene: TRBV27; clone size: few; D gene: NA; J gene: TRBJ1-1; CDR3 protein: CASSSPPRGTEAFF; CDR3 DNA: TGTGCCAGCAGTTCCCCCCCGAGGGGCACTGAAGCTTTCTTT
V gene: TRBV6-9; clone size: NA; D gene: NA; J gene: TRBJ2-7; CDR3 protein: CASSYSEASHSYEQYF; CDR3 DNA: TGTGCCAGCAGTTATTCCGAAGCTAGTCATTCCTACGAGCAGTACTTC
V gene: TRBV15; clone size: NA; D gene: TRBD2; J gene: TRBJ2-1; CDR3 protein: CATSGPGTSEDNEQFF; CDR3 DNA: TGTGCCACCAGCGGACCCGGGACTAGCGAGGACAATGAGCAGTTCTTC
V gene: TRBV29-1; clone size: NA; D gene: NA; J gene: TRBJ2-1; CDR3 protein: CSVGADMWNEQFF; CDR3 DNA: TGCAGCGTTGGGGCGGATATGTGGAATGAGCAGTTCTTC
V gene: TRBV28; clone size: few; D gene: TRBD1; J gene: TRBJ1-2; CDR3 protein: CASRTGTGNYGYTF; CDR3 DNA: TGTGCCAGCCGAACTGGGACAGGGAACTATGGCTACACCTTC
V gene: TRBV7-2; clone size: NA; D gene: TRBD2; J gene: TRBJ2-3; CDR3 protein: CASSLHTRGSGTDTQYF; CDR3 DNA: TGTGCCAGCAGCTTACACACACGCGGGAGTGGAACAGATACGCAGTATTTT
V gene: TRBV19; clone size: many; D gene: TRBD2; J gene: TRBJ2-1; CDR3 protein: CASSIGLAGSYNEQFF; CDR3 DNA: TGTGCCAGTAGTATAGGACTAGCGGGTTCCTACAATGAGCAGTTCTTC
V gene: TRBV18; clone size: NA; D gene: NA; J gene: TRBJ2-1; CDR3 protein: CASSPTREAYNEQFF; CDR3 DNA: TGTGCCAGCTCACCCACGAGGGAGGCCTACAATGAGCAGTTCTTC
V gene: TRBV9; clone size: few; D gene: NA; J gene: TRBJ2-2; CDR3 protein: CASSLARLSTGELFF; CDR3 DNA: TGTGCCAGCAGCCTAGCGCGTTTGAGCACCGGGGAGCTGTTTTTT
V gene: TRBV24-1; clone size: NA; D gene: NA; J gene: TRBJ2-1; CDR3 protein: CATSARGPNEQFF; CDR3 DNA: TGTGCCACCAGTGCAAGGGGCCCCAATGAGCAGTTCTTC
V gene: TRBV20-1; clone size: NA; D gene: NA; J gene: TRBJ2-7; CDR3 protein: CSARDQGFSYEQYF; CDR3 DNA: TGCAGTGCTAGAGATCAGGGGTTCTCCTACGAGCAGTACTTC
V gene: TRBV20-1; clone size: NA; D gene: TRBD2; J gene: TRBJ2-3; CDR3 protein: CSARGTRRTDTQYF; CDR3 DNA: TGCAGTGCTAGAGGGACTAGGCGCACAGATACGCAGTATTTT
V gene: TRBV20-1; clone size: NA; D gene: TRBD2; J gene: TRBJ2-3; CDR3 protein: CSARDTASGYTDTQYF; CDR3 DNA: TGCAGTGCTAGAGATACGGCTAGCGGCTACACTGATACGCAGTATTTT
V gene: TRBV4-3; clone size: few; D gene: NA; J gene: TRBJ1-1; CDR3 protein: CASKPGQGDSTEAFF; CDR3 DNA: TGCGCCAGCAAACCAGGCCAGGGAGACTCGACTGAAGCTTTCTTT
V gene: TRBV5-1; clone size: NA; D gene: TRBD2; J gene: TRBJ2-5; CDR3 protein: CASSLDPAGGTETQYF; CDR3 DNA: TGCGCCAGCAGCTTGGATCCAGCGGGAGGTACAGAGACCCAGTACTTC
V gene: TRBV2; clone size: NA; D gene: TRBD1; J gene: TRBJ2-2; CDR3 protein: CASRSQGQGAHGELFF; CDR3 DNA: TGTGCCAGCAGGAGTCAAGGACAGGGGGCTCACGGGGAGCTGTTTTTT
V gene: TRBV12-3/TRBV12-4; clone size: few; D gene: NA; J gene: TRBJ1-5; CDR3 protein: CASSLFWDSNQPQHF; CDR3 DNA: TGTGCCAGCAGTTTATTTTGGGACAGCAATCAGCCCCAGCATTTT
V gene: TRBV7-8; clone size: NA; D gene: TRBD1; J gene: TRBJ2-5; CDR3 protein: CASSLAETGVPETQYF; CDR3 DNA: TGTGCCAGCAGCTTAGCGGAGACAGGGGTACCAGAGACCCAGTACTTC
V gene: TRBV20-1; clone size: NA; D gene: NA; J gene: TRBJ1-6; CDR3 protein: CSARDFGGWDNSPLHF; CDR3 DNA: TGCAGTGCTAGAGATTTTGGGGGCTGGGATAATTCACCCCTCCACTTT
V gene: TRBV5-5; clone size: NA; D gene: NA; J gene: TRBJ2-5; CDR3 protein: CASSLTRARQETQYF; CDR3 DNA: TGTGCCAGCAGCTTGACCAGGGCAAGACAAGAGACCCAGTACTTC
V gene: TRBV18; clone size: once; D gene: NA; J gene: TRBJ1-1; CDR3 protein: CASSPRGPATEAFF; CDR3 DNA: TGTGCCAGCTCACCACGGGGGCCGGCGACTGAAGCTTTCTTT
V gene: TRBV6-2/TRBV6-3; clone size: NA; D gene: NA; J gene: TRBJ1-2; CDR3 protein: CASSDRTDYGYTF; CDR3 DNA: TGTGCCAGCAGTGACAGGACAGATTATGGCTACACCTTC
V gene: TRBV15; clone size: few; D gene: NA; J gene: TRBJ1-6; CDR3 protein: CATSSRDSNSPLHF; CDR3 DNA: TGTGCCACCAGCAGCCGGGACTCAAATTCACCCCTCCACTTT
V gene: TRBV4-3; clone size: NA; D gene: NA; J gene: TRBJ1-1; CDR3 protein: CASSQDLSQGAGTEAFF; CDR3 DNA: TGCGCCAGCAGCCAAGATCTGTCTCAGGGCGCTGGAACTGAAGCTTTCTTT
V gene: TRBV12-3/TRBV12-4; clone size: NA; D gene: TRBD1; J gene: TRBJ1-1; CDR3 protein: CASSPQPGQGAPEAFF; CDR3 DNA: TGTGCCAGCAGTCCACAGCCGGGACAGGGGGCACCTGAAGCTTTCTTT